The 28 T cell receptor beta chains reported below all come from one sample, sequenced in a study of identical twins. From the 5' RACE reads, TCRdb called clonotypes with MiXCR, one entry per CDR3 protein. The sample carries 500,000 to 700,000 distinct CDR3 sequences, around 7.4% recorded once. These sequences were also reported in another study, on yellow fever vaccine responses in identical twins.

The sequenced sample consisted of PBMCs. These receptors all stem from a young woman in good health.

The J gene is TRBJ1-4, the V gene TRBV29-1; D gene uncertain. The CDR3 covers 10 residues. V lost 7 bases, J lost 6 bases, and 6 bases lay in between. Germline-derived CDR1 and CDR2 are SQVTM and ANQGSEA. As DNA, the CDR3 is TGCAGCGCCGGGGATGAAAAACTGTTTTTT. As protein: CSAGDEKLFF. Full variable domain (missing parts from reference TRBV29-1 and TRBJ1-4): SAVISQKPSRDICQRGTSLTIQCQVDSQVTMMFWYRQQPGQSLTLIATANQGSEATYESGFVIDKFPISRPNLTFSTLTVSNMSPEDSSIYLCSAGDEKLFFGSGTQLSVL.

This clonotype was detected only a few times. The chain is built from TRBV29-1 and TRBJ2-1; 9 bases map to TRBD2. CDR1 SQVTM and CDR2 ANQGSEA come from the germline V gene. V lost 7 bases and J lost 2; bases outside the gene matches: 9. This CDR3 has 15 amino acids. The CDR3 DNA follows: TGCAGCGCGCTCCCAGCGGGAGGCGCCTACAATGAGCAGTTCTTC. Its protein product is CSALPAGGAYNEQFF.

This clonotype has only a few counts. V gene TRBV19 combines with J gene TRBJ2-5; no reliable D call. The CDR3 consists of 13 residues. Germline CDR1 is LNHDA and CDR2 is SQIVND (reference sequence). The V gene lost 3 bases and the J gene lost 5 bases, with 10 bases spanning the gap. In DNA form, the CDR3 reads TGTGCCAGTAGTATTCGCCAGAAGGAGACCCAGTACTTC. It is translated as CASSIRQKETQYF.

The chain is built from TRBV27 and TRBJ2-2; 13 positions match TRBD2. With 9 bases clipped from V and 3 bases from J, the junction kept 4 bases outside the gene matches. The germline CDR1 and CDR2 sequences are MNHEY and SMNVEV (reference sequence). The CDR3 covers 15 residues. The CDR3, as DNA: TGTGCCAGTCGACTAGCGGGGGGTCACACCGGGGAGCTGTTTTTT. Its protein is CASRLAGGHTGELFF.

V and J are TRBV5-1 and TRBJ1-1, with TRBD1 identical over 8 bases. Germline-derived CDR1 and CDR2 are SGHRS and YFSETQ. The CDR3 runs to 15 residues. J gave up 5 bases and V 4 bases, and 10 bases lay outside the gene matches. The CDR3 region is CASSLTGQGGTEAFF. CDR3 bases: TGCGCCAGCAGCCTAACTGGACAGGGTGGGACTGAAGCTTTCTTT.

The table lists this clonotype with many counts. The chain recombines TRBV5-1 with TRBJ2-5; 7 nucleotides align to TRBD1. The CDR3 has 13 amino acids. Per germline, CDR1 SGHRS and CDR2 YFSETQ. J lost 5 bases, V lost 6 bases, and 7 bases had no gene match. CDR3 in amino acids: CASIGGNTETQYF. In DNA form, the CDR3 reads TGCGCCAGCATAGGGGGCAATACTGAGACCCAGTACTTC.

The CDR3 DNA reads TGTGCCCCCCCTGGCGATGAGCAGTTCTTC. It encodes CAPPGDEQFF. The gene calls are TRBV24-1 and TRBJ2-1, with D hard to call. The V gene lost 12 bases and the J gene lost 8 bases, with 10 bases spanning the gap. The germline gives CDR1 KGHDR, CDR2 SFDVKD. The CDR3 covers 10 residues.

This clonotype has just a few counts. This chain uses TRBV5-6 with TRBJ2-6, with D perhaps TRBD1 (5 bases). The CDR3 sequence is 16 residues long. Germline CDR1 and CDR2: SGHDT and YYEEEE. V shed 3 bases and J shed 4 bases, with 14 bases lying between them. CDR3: CASSWTRVSGANVLTF. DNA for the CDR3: TGTGCCAGCAGCTGGACCAGGGTTTCCGGGGCCAACGTCCTGACTTTC.

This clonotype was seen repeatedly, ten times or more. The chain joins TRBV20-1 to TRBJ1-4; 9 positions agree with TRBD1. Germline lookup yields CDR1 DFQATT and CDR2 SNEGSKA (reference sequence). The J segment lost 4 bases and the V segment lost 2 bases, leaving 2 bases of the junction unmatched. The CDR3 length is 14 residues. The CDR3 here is CSARWDRDNEKLFF. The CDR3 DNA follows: TGCAGTGCTAGATGGGACAGGGATAATGAAAAACTGTTTTTT.

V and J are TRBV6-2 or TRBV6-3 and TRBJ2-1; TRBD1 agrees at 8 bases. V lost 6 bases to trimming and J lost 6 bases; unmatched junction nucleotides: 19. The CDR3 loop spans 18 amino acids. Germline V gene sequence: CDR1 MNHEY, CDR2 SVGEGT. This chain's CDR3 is CASSYRTGSFIPFNEQFF. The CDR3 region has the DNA TGTGCCAGCAGCTACCGGACAGGGTCCTTCATCCCCTTCAATGAGCAGTTCTTC.

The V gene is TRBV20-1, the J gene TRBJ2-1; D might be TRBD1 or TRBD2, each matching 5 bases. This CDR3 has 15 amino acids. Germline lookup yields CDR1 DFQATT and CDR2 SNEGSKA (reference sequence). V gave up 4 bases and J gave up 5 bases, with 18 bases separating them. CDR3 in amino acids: CSATISGPHNNEQFF. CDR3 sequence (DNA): TGCAGTGCTACCATTTCGGGACCCCATAACAATGAGCAGTTCTTC.

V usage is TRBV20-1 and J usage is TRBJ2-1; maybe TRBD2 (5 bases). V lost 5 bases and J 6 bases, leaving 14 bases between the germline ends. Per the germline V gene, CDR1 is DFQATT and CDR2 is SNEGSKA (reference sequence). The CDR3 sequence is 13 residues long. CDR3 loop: CSAEDSWANEQFF. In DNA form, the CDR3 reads TGCAGTGCTGAGGACTCCTGGGCCAATGAGCAGTTCTTC.

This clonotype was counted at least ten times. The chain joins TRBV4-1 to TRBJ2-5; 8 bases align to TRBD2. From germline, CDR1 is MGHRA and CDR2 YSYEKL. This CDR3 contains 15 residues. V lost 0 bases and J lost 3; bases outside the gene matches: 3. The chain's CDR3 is CASSQETSGEETQYF. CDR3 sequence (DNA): TGCGCCAGCAGCCAAGAAACTAGCGGAGAAGAGACCCAGTACTTC.

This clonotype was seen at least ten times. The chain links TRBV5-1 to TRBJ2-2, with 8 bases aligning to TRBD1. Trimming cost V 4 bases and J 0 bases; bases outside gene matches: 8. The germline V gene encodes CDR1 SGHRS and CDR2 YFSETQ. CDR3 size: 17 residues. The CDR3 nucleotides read TGCGCCAGCAGCGCCTGGACAGGGCCTTCGAACACCGGGGAGCTGTTTTTT. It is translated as CASSAWTGPSNTGELFF. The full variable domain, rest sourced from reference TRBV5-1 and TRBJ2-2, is KAGVTQTPRYLIKTRGQQVTLSCSPISGHRSVSWYQQTPGQGLQFLFEYFSETQRNKGNFPGRFSGRQFSNSRSEMNVSTLELGDSALYLCASSAWTGPSNTGELFFGEGSRLTVL.

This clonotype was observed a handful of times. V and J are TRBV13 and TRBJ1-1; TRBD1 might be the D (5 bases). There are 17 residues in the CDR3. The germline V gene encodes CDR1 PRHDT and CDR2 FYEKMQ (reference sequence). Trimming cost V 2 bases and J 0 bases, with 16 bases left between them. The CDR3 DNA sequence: TGTGCCAGCAGCTTACCCCCGGGCAGGGTTGTGAACACTGAAGCTTTCTTT. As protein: CASSLPPGRVVNTEAFF.

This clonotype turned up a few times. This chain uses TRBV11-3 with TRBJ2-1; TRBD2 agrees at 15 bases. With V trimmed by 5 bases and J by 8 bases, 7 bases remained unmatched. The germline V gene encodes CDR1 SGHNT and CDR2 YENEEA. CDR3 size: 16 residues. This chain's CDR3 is CASSLGTSGRRDEQFF. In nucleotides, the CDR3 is TGTGCCAGCAGCCTCGGGACTAGCGGGAGGAGGGATGAGCAGTTCTTC. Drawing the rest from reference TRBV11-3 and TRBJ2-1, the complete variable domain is EAGVVQSPRYKIIEKKQPVAFWCNPISGHNTLYWYLQNLGQGPELLIRYENEEAVDDSQLPKDRFSAERLKGVDSTLKIQPAELGDSAVYLCASSLGTSGRRDEQFFGPGTRLTVL.

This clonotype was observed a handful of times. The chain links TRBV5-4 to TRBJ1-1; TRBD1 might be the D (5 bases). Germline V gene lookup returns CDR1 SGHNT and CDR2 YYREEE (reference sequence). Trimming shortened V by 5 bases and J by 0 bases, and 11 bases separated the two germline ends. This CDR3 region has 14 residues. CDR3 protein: CASRSGDLNTEAFF. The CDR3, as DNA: TGTGCCAGCAGGTCGGGGGACCTGAACACTGAAGCTTTCTTT. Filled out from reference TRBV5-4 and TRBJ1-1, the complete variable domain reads ETGVTQSPTHLIKTRGQQVTLRCSSQSGHNTVSWYQQALGQGPQFIFQYYREEENGRGNFPPRFSGLQFPNYSSELNVNALELDDSALYLCASRSGDLNTEAFFGQGTRLTVV.

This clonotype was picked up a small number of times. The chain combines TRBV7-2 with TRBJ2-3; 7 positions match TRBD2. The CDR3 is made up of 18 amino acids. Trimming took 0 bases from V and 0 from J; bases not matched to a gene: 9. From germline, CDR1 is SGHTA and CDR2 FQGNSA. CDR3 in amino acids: CASSLALRLAASTDTQYF. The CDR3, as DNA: TGTGCCAGCAGCTTAGCGCTGCGACTAGCAGCTAGCACAGATACGCAGTATTTT. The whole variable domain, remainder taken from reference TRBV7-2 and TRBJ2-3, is GAGVSQSPSNKVTEKGKDVELRCDPISGHTALYWYRQSLGQGLEFLIYFQGNSAPDKSGLPSDRFSAERTGGSVSTLTIQRTQQEDSAVYLCASSLALRLAASTDTQYFGPGTRLTVL.

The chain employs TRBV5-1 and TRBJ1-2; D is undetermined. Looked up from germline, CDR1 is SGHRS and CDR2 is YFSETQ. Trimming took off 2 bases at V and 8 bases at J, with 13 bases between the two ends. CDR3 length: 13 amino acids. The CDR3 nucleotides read TGCGCCAGCAGCTTCTCCGACACCCAAGGCTACACCTTC. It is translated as CASSFSDTQGYTF.

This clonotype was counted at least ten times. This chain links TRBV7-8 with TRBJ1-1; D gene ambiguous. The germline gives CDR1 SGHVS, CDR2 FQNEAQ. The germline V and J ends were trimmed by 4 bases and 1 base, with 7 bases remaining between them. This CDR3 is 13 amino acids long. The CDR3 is CASSSLENTEAFF. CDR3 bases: TGTGCCAGCAGCTCGCTAGAGAACACTGAAGCTTTCTTT. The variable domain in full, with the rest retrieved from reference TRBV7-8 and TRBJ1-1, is GAGVSQSPRYKVAKRGQDVALRCDPISGHVSLFWYQQALGQGPEFLTYFQNEAQLDKSGLPSDRFFAERPEGSVSTLKIQRTQQEDSAVYLCASSSLENTEAFFGQGTRLTVV.

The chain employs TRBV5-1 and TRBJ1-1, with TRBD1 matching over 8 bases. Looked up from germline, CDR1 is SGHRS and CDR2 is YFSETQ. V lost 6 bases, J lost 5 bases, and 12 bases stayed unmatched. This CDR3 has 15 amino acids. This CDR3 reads CASTTGVHGYTEAFF. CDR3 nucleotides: TGCGCCAGCACGACAGGGGTTCATGGTTATACTGAAGCTTTCTTT.

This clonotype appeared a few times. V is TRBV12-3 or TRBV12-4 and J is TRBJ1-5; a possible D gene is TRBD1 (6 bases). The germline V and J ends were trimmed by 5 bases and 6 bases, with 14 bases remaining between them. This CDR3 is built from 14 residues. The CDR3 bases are TGTGCCAGCAGTAGGGGGGATGCCACTCAGCCCCAGCATTTT. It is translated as CASSRGDATQPQHF.

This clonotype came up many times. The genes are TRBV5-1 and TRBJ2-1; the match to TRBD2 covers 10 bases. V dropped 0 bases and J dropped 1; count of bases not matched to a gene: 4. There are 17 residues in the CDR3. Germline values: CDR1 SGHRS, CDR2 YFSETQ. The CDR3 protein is CASSLVLSGGSYNEQFF. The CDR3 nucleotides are TGCGCCAGCAGCTTGGTCCTTAGCGGGGGGTCCTACAATGAGCAGTTCTTC.

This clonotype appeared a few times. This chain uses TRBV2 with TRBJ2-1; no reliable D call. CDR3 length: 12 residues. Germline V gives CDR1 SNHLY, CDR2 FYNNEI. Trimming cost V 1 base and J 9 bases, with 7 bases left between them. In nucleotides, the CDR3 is TGTGCCAGCAGTGAAGAGTGGCGTGAGCAGTTCTTC. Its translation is CASSEEWREQFF.

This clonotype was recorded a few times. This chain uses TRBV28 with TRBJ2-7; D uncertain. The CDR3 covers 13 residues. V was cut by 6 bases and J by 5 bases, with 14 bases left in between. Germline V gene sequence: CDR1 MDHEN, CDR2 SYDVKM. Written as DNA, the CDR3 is TGTGCCAGCAGGAGGTCCTTGGTGAACGAGCAGTACGTC. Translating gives CASRRSLVNEQYV.

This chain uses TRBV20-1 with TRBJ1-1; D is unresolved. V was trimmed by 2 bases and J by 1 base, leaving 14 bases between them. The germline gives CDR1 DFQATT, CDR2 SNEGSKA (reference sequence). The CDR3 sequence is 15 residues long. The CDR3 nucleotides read TGCAGTGCTAGATCCAACGGCCAAGAGAACACTGAAGCTTTCTTT. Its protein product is CSARSNGQENTEAFF.

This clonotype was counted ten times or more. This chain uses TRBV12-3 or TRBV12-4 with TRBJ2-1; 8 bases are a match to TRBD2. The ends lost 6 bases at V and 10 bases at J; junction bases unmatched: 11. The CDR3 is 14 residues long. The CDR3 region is CASSPLQRENEQFF. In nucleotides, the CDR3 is TGTGCCAGCAGCCCCTTGCAGCGGGAGAACGAGCAGTTCTTC.

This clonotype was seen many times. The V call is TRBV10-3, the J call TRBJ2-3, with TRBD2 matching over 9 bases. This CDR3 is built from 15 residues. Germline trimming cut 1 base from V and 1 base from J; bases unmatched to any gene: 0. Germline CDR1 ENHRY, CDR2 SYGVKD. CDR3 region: CAISEWTSGTDTQYF. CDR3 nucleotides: TGTGCCATCAGTGAGTGGACTAGCGGCACAGATACGCAGTATTTT.